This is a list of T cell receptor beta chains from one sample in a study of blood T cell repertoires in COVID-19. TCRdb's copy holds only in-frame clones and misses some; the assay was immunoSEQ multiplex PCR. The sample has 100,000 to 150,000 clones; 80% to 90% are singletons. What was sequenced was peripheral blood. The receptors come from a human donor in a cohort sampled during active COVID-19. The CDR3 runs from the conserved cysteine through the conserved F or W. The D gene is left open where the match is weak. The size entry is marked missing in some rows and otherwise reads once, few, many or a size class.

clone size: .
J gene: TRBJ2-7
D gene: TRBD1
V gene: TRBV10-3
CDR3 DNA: TGTGCCATCAGGGGACAGGCCTACGAGCAGTACTTC
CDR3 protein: CAIRGQAYEQYF

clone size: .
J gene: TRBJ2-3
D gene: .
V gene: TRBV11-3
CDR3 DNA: TGTGCCAGCAGCCAAGGGACTAGCACAGATACGCAGTATTTT
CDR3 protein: CASSQGTSTDTQYF

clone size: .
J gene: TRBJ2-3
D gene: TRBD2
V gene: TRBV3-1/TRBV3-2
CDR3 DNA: TGTGCCAGCAGCCAAGCGGAGCGGGGGTTAGAAGATACGCAGTATTTT
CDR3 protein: CASSQAERGLEDTQYF

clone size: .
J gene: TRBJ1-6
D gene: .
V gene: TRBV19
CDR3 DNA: TGTGCCAGTACCCGGGACACTATTAATTCACCCCTCCACTTT
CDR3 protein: CASTRDTINSPLHF

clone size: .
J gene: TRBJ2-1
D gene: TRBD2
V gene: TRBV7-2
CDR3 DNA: TGTGCCAGCAGCGATACTAGCGGGGGAGCTTCACAGGAGCAGTTCTTC
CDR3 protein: CASSDTSGGASQEQFF

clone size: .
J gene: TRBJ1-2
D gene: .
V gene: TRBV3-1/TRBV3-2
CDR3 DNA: TGTGCCAGCAGCCAAGGGGAAGGGGTTGGCTACACCTTC
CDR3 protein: CASSQGEGVGYTF

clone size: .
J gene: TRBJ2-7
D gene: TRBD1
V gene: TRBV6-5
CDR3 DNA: TGTGCCAGCAGCCGGAACCGGGACAGGACCTACGAGCAGTACTTC
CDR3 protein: CASSRNRDRTYEQYF

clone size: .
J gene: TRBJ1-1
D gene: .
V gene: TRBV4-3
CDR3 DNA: TGCGCCAGCAGCCTATCGACCTCGGCGGGCACTGAAGCTTTCTTT
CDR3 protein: CASSLSTSAGTEAFF

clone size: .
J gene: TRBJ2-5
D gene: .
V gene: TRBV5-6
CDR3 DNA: TGTGCCAGCAGCCCAGGAGGGTACCAAGAGACCCAGTACTTC
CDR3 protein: CASSPGGYQETQYF

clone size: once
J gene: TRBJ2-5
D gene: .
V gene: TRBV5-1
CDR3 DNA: TGCGCCAGCAGCATTGACGGGTTCCAAGAGACCCAGTACTTC
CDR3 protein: CASSIDGFQETQYF

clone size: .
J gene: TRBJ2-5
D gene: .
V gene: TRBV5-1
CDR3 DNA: TGCGCCAGCAGAGCTTCGGGAATCCAAGAGACCCAGTACTTC
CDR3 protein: CASRASGIQETQYF

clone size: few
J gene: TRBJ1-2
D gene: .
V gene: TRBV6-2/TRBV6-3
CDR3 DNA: TGTGCCAGCAGTATTACAGAAAACTATGGCTACACCTTC
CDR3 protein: CASSITENYGYTF

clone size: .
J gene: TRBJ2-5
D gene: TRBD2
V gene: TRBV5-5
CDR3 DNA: TGTGCCAGCAGGACTCTAGCGGGGAGCTTCCAAGAGACCCAGTACTTC
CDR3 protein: CASRTLAGSFQETQYF

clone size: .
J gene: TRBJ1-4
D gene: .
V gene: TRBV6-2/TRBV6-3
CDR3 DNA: TGTGCCAGCAGTTACTCAAGACAGGATTCTAATGAAAAACTGTTTTTT
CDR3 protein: CASSYSRQDSNEKLFF

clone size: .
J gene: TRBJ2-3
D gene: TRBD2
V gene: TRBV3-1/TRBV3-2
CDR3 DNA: TGTGCCAGCAGCGAGACTAGCGGGGCGGATACGCAGTATTTT
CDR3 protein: CASSETSGADTQYF

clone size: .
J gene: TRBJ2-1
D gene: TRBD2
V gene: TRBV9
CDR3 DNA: TGTGCCAGCAGCGTAGGGACTAGCGGGGGGGCTGAGCAGTTCTTC
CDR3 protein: CASSVGTSGGAEQFF

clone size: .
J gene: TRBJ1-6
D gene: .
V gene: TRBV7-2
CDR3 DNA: TGTGCCAGCAGCTTATTGGAACAGATCCGTTCACCCCTCCACTTT
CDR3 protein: CASSLLEQIRSPLHF

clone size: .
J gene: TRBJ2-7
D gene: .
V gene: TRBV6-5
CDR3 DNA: TGTGCCAGCAGTTCGGAGGGGCCCTACGAGCAGTACTTC
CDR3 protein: CASSSEGPYEQYF

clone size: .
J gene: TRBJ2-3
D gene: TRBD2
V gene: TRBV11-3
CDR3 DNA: TGTGCCAGCAGGTGGGATAGCGGGGGGTCCACAGATACGCAGTATTTT
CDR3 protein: CASRWDSGGSTDTQYF

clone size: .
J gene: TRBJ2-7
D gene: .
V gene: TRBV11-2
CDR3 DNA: TGTGCCAGCAGCTTAGCAAACGCAGGGCGTTACGAGCAGTACTTC
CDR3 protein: CASSLANAGRYEQYF

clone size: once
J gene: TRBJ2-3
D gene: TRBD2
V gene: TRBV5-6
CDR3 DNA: TGTGCCAGCAGCTCGAGTCCGGGACTAGATAGCACAGATACGCAGTATTTT
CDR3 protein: CASSSSPGLDSTDTQYF

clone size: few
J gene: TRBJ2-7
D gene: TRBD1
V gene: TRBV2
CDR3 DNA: TGTGCCAGCAGTGAAGCGCGGGGGACAGGGGGGTCCTACGAGCAGTACTTC
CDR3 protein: CASSEARGTGGSYEQYF

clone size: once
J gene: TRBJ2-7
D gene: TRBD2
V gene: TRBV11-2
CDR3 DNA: TGTGCCAGCAGCTTAGACCCGGGGGGGGCCGTGGGCGAGCAGTACTTC
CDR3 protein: CASSLDPGGAVGEQYF

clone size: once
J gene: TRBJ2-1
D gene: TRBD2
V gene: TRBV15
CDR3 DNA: TGTGCCACCAGCAGAGATTTGGCTAGCGGTGAGCAGTTCTTC
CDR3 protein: CATSRDLASGEQFF

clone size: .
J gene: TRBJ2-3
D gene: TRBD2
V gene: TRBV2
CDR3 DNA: TGTGCCAGCAGTGAAGTGAGACTAGCGGGCACAGATACGCAGTATTTT
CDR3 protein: CASSEVRLAGTDTQYF

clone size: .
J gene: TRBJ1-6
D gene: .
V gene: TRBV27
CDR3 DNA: TGTGCCAGCAGCCAGGCTACAGGGAATTCACCCCTCCACTTT
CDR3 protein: CASSQATGNSPLHF